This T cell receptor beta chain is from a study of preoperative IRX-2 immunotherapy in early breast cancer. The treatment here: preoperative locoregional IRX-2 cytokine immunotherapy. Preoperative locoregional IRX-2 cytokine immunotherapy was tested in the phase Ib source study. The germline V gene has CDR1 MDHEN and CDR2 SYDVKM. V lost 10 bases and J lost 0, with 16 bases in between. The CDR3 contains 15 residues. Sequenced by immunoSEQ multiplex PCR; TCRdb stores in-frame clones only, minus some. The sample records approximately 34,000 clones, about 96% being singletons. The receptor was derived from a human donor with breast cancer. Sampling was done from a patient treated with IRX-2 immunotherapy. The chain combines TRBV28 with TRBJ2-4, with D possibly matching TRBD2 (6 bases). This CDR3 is CATYRLGGAKNIQYF. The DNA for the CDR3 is TGTGCCACCTACCGCCTGGGGGGAGCCAAAAACATTCAGTACTTC.